The clone carrying this T cell receptor beta chain showed up just a few times. No antigen is known for it. Germline CDR1 MDHEN, CDR2 SYDVKM. V was clipped by 6 bases and J by 2 bases; unmatched bases: 11. The CDR3 runs to 16 residues. The record originates from a study of cytomegalovirus exposure and HLA in healthy donors. General study findings and limits: In a later analysis, TCR beta V- and J-gene trimming was associated with a missense DCLRE1C variant. Reports state that TCR beta sequences accurately predicted most subjects' HLA-A and HLA-B alleles.

PCR involved 60 Vbeta and 13 Jbeta primers. The assay was immunoSEQ multiplex PCR, and TCRdb's table has in-frame clones only and misses some. The profile covers around 170,000 clones, with approximately 84% appearing a single time and around 0.37% taken by the ten largest. The TCR was taken from a boy between 2 and 10 years old in good health and CMV-seronegative. V and J are TRBV28 and TRBJ2-3; TRBD2 agrees at 7 bases. Input material: PBMCs. The CDR3 nucleotides are TGTGCCAGCAGCGAGGCGGAGACTAGCCTCACAGATACGCAGTATTTT. Its translation is CASSEAETSLTDTQYF.